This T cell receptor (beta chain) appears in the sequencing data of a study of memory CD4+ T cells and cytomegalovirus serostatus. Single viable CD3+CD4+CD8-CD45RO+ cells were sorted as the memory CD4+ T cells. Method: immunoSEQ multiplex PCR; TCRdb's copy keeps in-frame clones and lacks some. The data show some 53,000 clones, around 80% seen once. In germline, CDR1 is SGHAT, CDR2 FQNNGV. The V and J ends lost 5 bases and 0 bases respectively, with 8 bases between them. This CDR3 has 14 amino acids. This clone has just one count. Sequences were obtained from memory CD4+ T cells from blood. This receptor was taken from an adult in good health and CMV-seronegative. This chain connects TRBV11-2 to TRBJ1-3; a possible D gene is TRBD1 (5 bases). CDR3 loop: CASSPTGSGNTIYF. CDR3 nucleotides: TGTGCCAGCAGCCCTACAGGCTCTGGAAACACCATATATTTT. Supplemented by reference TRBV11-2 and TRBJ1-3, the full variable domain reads EAGVAQSPRYKIIEKRQSVAFWCNPISGHATLYWYQQILGQGPKLLIQFQNNGVVDDSQLPKDRFSAERLKGVDSTLKIQPAKLEDSAVYLCASSPTGSGNTIYFGEGSWLTVV.